This T cell receptor beta chain originates from a study of blood T cell repertoires in COVID-19. Overall study: Italy, Spain and the United States were the sources of the convalescent and acute COVID-19 samples.

Authors' processing steps: Estimated nucleated cell counts came from reference gene primer amplification. TCRdb keeps only in-frame clones here, not all; method: immunoSEQ multiplex PCR. Clonal size and the V and J genes are those of that table, whereas D and trimming came from the DNA. In the table there are 200,000 to 250,000 clones, 85% to 90% of which are singletons. V lost 0 bases, J lost 0 bases, and 10 bases lay in between. Germline-derived CDR1 and CDR2 are SGDLS and YYNGEE. CDR3 length: 17 residues. The chain is built from TRBV9 and TRBJ1-6; D unresolved. The sequence was collected from a man between 60 and 75 years old with acute or convalescent COVID-19. Sequencing was done on a sample of peripheral blood. CDR3: CASSVGTGSSYNSPLHF. The CDR3 DNA is TGTGCCAGCAGCGTAGGAACGGGAAGCTCCTATAATTCACCCCTCCACTTT.